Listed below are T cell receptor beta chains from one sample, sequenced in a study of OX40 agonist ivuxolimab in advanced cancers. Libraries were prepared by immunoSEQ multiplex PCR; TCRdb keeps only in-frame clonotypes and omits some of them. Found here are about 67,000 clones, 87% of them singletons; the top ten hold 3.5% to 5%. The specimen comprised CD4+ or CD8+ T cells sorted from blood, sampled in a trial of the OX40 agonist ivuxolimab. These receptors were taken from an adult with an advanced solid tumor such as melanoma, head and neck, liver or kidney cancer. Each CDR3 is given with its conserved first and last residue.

CSVVPTGGAGNTIYF	TRBV29-1
CASSGILGHEQFF	TRBV9
CASSLVAGGPGDTQYF	TRBV11-2
CASSPLTTTQVKGNTIYF	TRBV18
CASSPTGLRQPQHF	TRBV18
CASSLSQFREPNSPLHF	TRBV11-2
CASSLGIQNYGYTF	TRBV7-2
CASRIAGDLGEQFF	TRBV19
CASNRDFQETQYF	TRBV2
CASSLVPPNSPLHF	TRBV5-5
CASSPGNLNTEAFF	TRBV5-1
CASSVTSGAGTGELFF	TRBV9
CASSQQGGQDQPQHF	TRBV5-1
CASSFRQGGGELFF	TRBV5-1
CASSLSPGPTDTQYF	TRBV5-5
CASSLSGLGEQYF	TRBV27
CASTPGRGANYGYTF	TRBV7-9
CASRPTANYGYTF	TRBV19
CASSISQEGKTQYF	TRBV19
CASRPTSGFTDTQYF	TRBV27
CASSLTGGVVSGELFF	TRBV6-7
CASSLVLDTEAFF	TRBV7-8
CASSEPGLAGGNNEQFF	TRBV10-2
CASSVGLAGGGTDTQYF	TRBV9
CASSPPPVHQPQHF	TRBV28
CASSDRRRTQSYEQYF	TRBV6-1
CASSPRRGHNEQFF	TRBV5-6
CASSSLSHRGGEKLFF	TRBV27
CASSSQGASHEKLFF	TRBV28
CASSLGRSGGPGNTQYF	TRBV11-3
CSGRDLGQPQHF	TRBV29-1
CASSVAGAGAVQETQYF	TRBV9
CASSLGTEETQYF	TRBV5-1